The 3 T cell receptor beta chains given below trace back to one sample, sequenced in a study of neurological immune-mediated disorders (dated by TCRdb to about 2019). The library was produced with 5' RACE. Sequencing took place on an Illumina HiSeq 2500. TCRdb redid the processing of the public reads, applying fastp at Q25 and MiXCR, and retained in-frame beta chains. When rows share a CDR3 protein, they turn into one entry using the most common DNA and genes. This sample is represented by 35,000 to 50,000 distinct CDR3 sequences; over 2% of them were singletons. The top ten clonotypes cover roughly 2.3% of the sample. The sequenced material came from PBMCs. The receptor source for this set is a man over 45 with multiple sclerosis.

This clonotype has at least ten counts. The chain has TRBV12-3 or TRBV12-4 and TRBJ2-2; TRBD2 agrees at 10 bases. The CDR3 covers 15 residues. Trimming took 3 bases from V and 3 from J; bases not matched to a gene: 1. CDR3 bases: TGTGCCAGCAGTTTCAGCGGGGGGGACACCGGGGAGCTGTTTTTT. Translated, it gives CASSFSGGDTGELFF.

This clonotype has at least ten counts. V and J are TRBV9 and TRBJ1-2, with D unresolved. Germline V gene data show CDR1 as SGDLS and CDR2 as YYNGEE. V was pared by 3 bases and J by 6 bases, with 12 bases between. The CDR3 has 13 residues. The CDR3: CASSGVYYHGYTF. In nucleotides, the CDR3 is TGTGCCAGCAGCGGGGTGTATTATCATGGCTACACCTTC.

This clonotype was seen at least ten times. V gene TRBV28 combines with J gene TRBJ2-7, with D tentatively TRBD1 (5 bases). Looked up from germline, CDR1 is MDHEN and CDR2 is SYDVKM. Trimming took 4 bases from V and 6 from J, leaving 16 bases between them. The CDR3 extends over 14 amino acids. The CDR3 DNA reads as TGTGCCAGCAGTTACGGCAGGGTGCGAGGCGAGCAGTACTTC. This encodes CASSYGRVRGEQYF.